A single sample gave rise to the 16 T cell receptor beta chains below, sequenced in a study of vaccination effects on CD4 cells after COVID-19. Which antigens these TCRs recognize remains unknown. Assay used: immunoSEQ multiplex PCR; TCRdb lists only in-frame clones, some missing. The sample contains around 30,000 clones, around 70% of which appear only once. Viral peptide pools were used in the ViraFEST assay to expand antigen-specific CD4+ T cells, and sequencing came afterward. With roughly nine days of culture completed, CD4+ T cells were isolated. Of the BNT162b2 and mRNA-1273 vaccines, participants received two doses of one or the other. The material sequenced was CD4+ T cells from PBMCs cultured with HCoV-229E spike peptides, taken after COVID-19 vaccination. The receptors shown here come from a human donor who received a COVID-19 vaccine.

V is TRBV10-3 and J is TRBJ2-5, with 12 bases identical to TRBD1. Germline loops: CDR1 ENHRY, CDR2 SYGVKD. Germline trimming cut 7 bases from V and 5 bases from J; bases unmatched to any gene: 8. The CDR3 totals 15 residues. DNA of the CDR3: TGTGCCATCACACCGGGACAGGGGGCGGGTGAGACCCAGTACTTC. Translated, it gives CAITPGQGAGETQYF.

V usage is TRBV9 and J usage is TRBJ2-1; no clear D gene. The CDR3 has 14 residues. V was cut by 3 bases and J by 4 bases, with 11 bases left in between. The germline gives CDR1 SGDLS, CDR2 YYNGEE. CDR3 DNA sequence: TGTGCCAGCAGCGCAGTTGGTGGGTACAATGAGCAGTTCTTC. Translating gives CASSAVGGYNEQFF.

The rearrangement joins TRBV19 to TRBJ2-5; a possible D gene is TRBD2 (6 bases). The CDR3 runs 15 residues. Trimming cost V 1 base and J 5 bases, with 14 bases left between them. Germline V gives CDR1 LNHDA, CDR2 SQIVND (reference sequence). The DNA for the CDR3 is TGTGCCAGTAGTATAGGTCCCCCGGAGGGGGAGACCCAGTACTTC. Protein: CASSIGPPEGETQYF. The full variable domain, with the rest looked up from reference TRBV19 and TRBJ2-5, is DGGITQSPKYLFRKEGQNVTLSCEQNLNHDAMYWYRQDPGQGLRLIYYSQIVNDFQKGDIAEGYSVSREKKESFPLTVTSAQKNPTAFYLCASSIGPPEGETQYFGPGTRLLVL.

CDR3 amino acids: CASSPQGKAEAFF. CDR3 nucleotide sequence: TGTGCCAGCAGCCCACAGGGGAAGGCTGAAGCTTTCTTT. The chain uses TRBV3-1 (or the pseudogene TRBV3-2) and TRBJ1-1; 7 bases are shared with TRBD1. This CDR3 spans 13 amino acids. Germline CDR1 is LGHDT and CDR2 is YNNKEL (reference sequence). V shed 4 bases and J 6 bases; nucleotides not matched to a gene: 5.

The chain links TRBV14 to TRBJ2-3; D is perhaps TRBD2 (6 bases). V was pared by 1 base and J by 2 bases, with 22 bases between. Per germline, CDR1 SGHDN and CDR2 FVKESK. The CDR3 loop spans 19 amino acids. The CDR3 is CASSQAPLLLAVNTDTQYF. The CDR3 DNA is TGTGCCAGCAGCCAAGCACCCCTACTGTTAGCGGTAAACACAGATACGCAGTATTTT. Variable domain in full (rest from reference TRBV14 and TRBJ2-3): EAGVTQFPSHSVIEKGQTVTLRCDPISGHDNLYWYRRVMGKEIKFLLHFVKESKQDESGMPNNRFLAERTGGTYSTLKVQPAELEDSGVYFCASSQAPLLLAVNTDTQYFGPGTRLTVL.

The chain is built from TRBV29-1 and TRBJ1-1; possibly TRBD1 for D (5 bases). In germline, CDR1 is SQVTM, CDR2 ANQGSEA. Trimming shortened V by 1 base and J by 4 bases, and 13 bases separated the two germline ends. The CDR3 has 14 amino acids. Here the CDR3 DNA reads TGCAGCGTTGAAGCTCTGGGGGTTAGCACTGAAGCTTTCTTT. Its translation: CSVEALGVSTEAFF.

This clone is deemed large. The chain links TRBV19 to TRBJ2-6, with D possibly matching TRBD1 (5 bases). The CDR3 has 19 residues. V was pared by 0 bases and J by 0 bases, with 15 bases between. The germline V gene has CDR1 LNHDA and CDR2 SQIVND (reference sequence). The CDR3 region has the DNA TGTGCCAGTAGTATAGATTCCCCAAGGCAGGGCTCTGGGGCCAACGTCCTGACTTTC. Protein: CASSIDSPRQGSGANVLTF.

The CDR3 region is CASSYLSGGTETQYF. The CDR3 bases are TGTGCCAGCAGTTACTTGTCCGGGGGCACAGAGACCCAGTACTTC. This chain connects TRBV6-2 or TRBV6-3 to TRBJ2-5, with D possibly called TRBD1 or TRBD2 (6 bases each). Germline V gene lookup returns CDR1 MNHEY and CDR2 SVGEGT. CDR3 length equals 15 residues. The ends were cut back, 1 base at V and 4 bases at J, with 13 bases in the middle.

This rearrangement joins TRBV12-3 or TRBV12-4 to TRBJ1-2, with 8 bases aligning to TRBD1. CDR3 length equals 13 residues. J was trimmed by 5 bases and V by 5 bases; bases with no gene match: 4. Here the CDR3 reads CASSVDRGYGYTF. The CDR3 DNA follows: TGTGCCAGCAGTGTAGACAGGGGTTATGGCTACACCTTC.

This CDR3 is CASSLGGFSGNTIYF. The DNA for the CDR3 is TGCGCCAGCAGCTTGGGTGGTTTCTCTGGAAACACCATATATTTT. The J gene is TRBJ1-3, the V gene TRBV5-1; D is ambiguous. Trimming removed 0 bases from V and 0 bases from J, with 7 bases in between. The CDR3 totals 15 residues. From germline, CDR1 is SGHRS and CDR2 YFSETQ.

The chain uses TRBV6-5 and TRBJ1-1; tentative D call: TRBD1 (5 bases). Deletions cut 2 bases from V and 3 bases from J, with 13 bases between. There are 15 residues in the CDR3. In germline, CDR1 is MNHEY, CDR2 SVGAGI. The CDR3 is CASSYEAGSHTEAFF. The DNA of the CDR3 is TGTGCCAGCAGTTACGAAGCAGGGTCCCACACTGAAGCTTTCTTT.

The genes are TRBV2 and TRBJ1-1; D gene ambiguous. V lost 5 bases and J 1 base, leaving 11 bases between the germline ends. The CDR3 is 14 amino acids. Germline V lookup: CDR1 SNHLY, CDR2 FYNNEI. CDR3 DNA sequence: TGTGCCAGCAGTTACCACGGCAAGAACACTGAAGCTTTCTTT. This gives the protein CASSYHGKNTEAFF.

The chain is built from TRBV27 and TRBJ2-7, with D tentatively TRBD1 or TRBD2 (5 bases each). CDR3 length: 15 amino acids. V was pared by 3 bases and J by 2 bases, with 14 bases between. In germline, CDR1 is MNHEY, CDR2 SMNVEV (reference sequence). The CDR3 region is CASSLWGNLPYEQYF. CDR3 DNA sequence: TGTGCCAGCAGTTTGTGGGGGAACCTTCCCTACGAGCAGTACTTC.

The chain links TRBV6-2 or TRBV6-3 to TRBJ2-2; 11 positions agree with TRBD2. Germline V gene data show CDR1 as MNHEY and CDR2 as SVGEGT. With 0 bases clipped from V and 4 bases from J, the junction kept 1 base outside the gene matches. This CDR3 is 16 amino acids long. CDR3 sequence (DNA): TGTGCCAGCAGTTACTCTAGCGGGAGGGCCACCGGGGAGCTGTTTTTT. Residues: CASSYSSGRATGELFF.

The gene calls are TRBV7-2 and TRBJ1-5, with D hard to call. This CDR3 is 13 amino acids long. Germline-derived CDR1 and CDR2 are SGHTA and FQGNSA. Trimming took 5 bases from V and 3 from J, leaving 8 bases between them. The CDR3 DNA follows: TGTGCCAGCAGCCCGAATACCAATCAGCCCCAGCATTTT. It encodes CASSPNTNQPQHF. Full variable domain (remainder filled in from reference TRBV7-2 and TRBJ1-5): GAGVSQSPSNKVTEKGKDVELRCDPISGHTALYWYRQSLGQGLEFLIYFQGNSAPDKSGLPSDRFSAERTGGSVSTLTIQRTQQEDSAVYLCASSPNTNQPQHFGDGTRLSIL.

This clone was picked up one time. The rearrangement links TRBV5-1 to TRBJ2-7; 8 bases align to TRBD2. CDR1 is SGHRS, CDR2 YFSETQ, per germline. The CDR3 sequence is 15 residues long. With 4 bases clipped from V and 0 bases from J, the junction kept 6 bases outside the gene matches. The CDR3 is CASSRDSGSSYEQYF. The CDR3 DNA sequence: TGCGCCAGCAGCAGAGACAGCGGGAGCTCCTACGAGCAGTACTTC.